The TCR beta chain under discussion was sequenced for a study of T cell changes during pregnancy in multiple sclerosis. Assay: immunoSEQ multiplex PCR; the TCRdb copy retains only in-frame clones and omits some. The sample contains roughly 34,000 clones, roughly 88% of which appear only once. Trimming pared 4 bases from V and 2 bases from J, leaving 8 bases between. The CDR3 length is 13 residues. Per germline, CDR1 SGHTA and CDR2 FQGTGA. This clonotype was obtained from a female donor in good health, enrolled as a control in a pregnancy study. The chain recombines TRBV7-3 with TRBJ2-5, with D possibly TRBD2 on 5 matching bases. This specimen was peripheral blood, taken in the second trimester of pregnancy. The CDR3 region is CASSSEGQETQYF. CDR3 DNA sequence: TGTGCCAGCAGCTCAGAGGGACAAGAGACCCAGTACTTC.